This T cell receptor beta chain derives from a study of OX40 agonist ivuxolimab in advanced cancers. Context from the whole study: The costimulatory receptor OX40 (CD134) was targeted by ivuxolimab, a fully human IgG2 agonistic monoclonal antibody. Three dose-escalation patients achieved partial responses, one with hepatocellular carcinoma and two with cutaneous melanoma. Of the roughly 53 patients in dose escalation, about 20 had hepatocellular carcinoma, roughly 15 had melanoma, 9 had renal cell carcinoma and 9 had head and neck cancer. Patients were allowed to have had prior anti-PD-1, anti-PD-L1 or anti-CTLA-4 therapy, and 30% to 40% of the dose-escalation patients had previously received checkpoint inhibitors. Intravenous ivuxolimab was administered to patients every 2 weeks at six dose levels: 0.01, 0.1, 0.3, 1.5, 3 and 10 mg/kg. In the dose-escalation cohort, 82.7% of patients were male, and the mean age was 60 years with a range of roughly 23 to 79. The monotherapy dose-escalation portion (N ≈ 52 patients) of the phase I ivuxolimab trial is reported in the paper. The point of sequencing TCRbeta in the periphery was to test whether ivuxolimab changed TCR sequence diversity and drove clonal T-cell expansion.

With regard to this clone: The clone's antigen remains unknown. Base-call qualities are not available, and no considerably larger clone is one nucleotide away.

Genomic DNA was isolated from the sorted cells so that the TCRbeta CDR3 region could be sequenced. The immunoSEQ Assay was used to sequence the TCRbeta CDR3 regions. In TCRdb, the immuneACCESS table is reduced to in-frame sequences with V and J assigned. These tables do not hold every clone; where another copy was compared, an unresolved V gene accounts for under half, and the others remain unexplained. For this sample the table gives 9,500 to 13,000 clones, of which about 84% were detected only once. Together, the top ten hold under 11% of the sample. Patients with a history of autoimmune disease or receiving systemic immunosuppression were excluded from the trial. In every dose cohort, peripheral blood was drawn for TCR sequencing at baseline, cycle 4 day 1, and cycle 7 day 1. Samples came from an open-label, multicenter, first-in-human phase I dose-escalation trial of ivuxolimab. Adults with locally advanced or metastatic melanoma, renal cell carcinoma, hepatocellular carcinoma or head and neck squamous cell carcinoma were enrolled in the trial. Before TCR sequencing, CD4+ and CD8+ T cells were separately sorted from peripheral blood.

General study outcomes and caveats: The antigen specificity of the peripheral T cells that underwent clonal expansion was not determined. Clonal expansion of both CD4+ and CD8+ blood T cells was observed from baseline to week 6 at doses 0.1 to 3.0 mg/kg. Low levels of normalized T-cell clonal expansion were also seen in some patients who did not respond. In the 0.1-3.0 mg/kg groups, partial responders had among the lowest normalized peripheral clonal expansion, particularly in CD8+ T cells. On average, CD8+ T cells showed more expanded clones than CD4+ T cells after ivuxolimab.

CDR1 is given as LNHDA and CDR2 as SQIVND, both from the germline V gene (reference sequence). CDR3 length: 14 amino acids, cysteine to phenylalanine. Only CDR3 DNA is held: 42 bases, read in frame from base 1. Trimming removed 3 bases from V and 7 bases from J; the gene matches leave 1 base unexplained. Rearrangement joined TRBV19 to TRBJ2-2; the central 11 bases match TRBD2. The origin of this receptor is an adult with an advanced solid tumor such as melanoma, head and neck, liver or kidney cancer. Sequences were derived from CD4+ or CD8+ T cells sorted from blood, sampled in a trial of the OX40 agonist ivuxolimab. The DNA is TGTGCCAGTAGTATCGGACTAGCGGGCGGGGAGCTGTTTTTT. Translated, it reads CASSIGLAGGELFF.